The rows below give T cell receptor beta chains drawn from one sample of a study of cytomegalovirus exposure and HLA in healthy donors. Data came from immunoSEQ multiplex PCR; TCRdb stores just in-frame clones and leaves some out. Of 170,000 or so clones listed, roughly 81% are singletons. The sample comprised PBMCs. All receptors come from a girl aged 10-17 years in good health and CMV-seropositive. The CDR3 runs from the conserved cysteine through the conserved F or W. D genes are given only for firm matches. Clone sizes are given selectively: once, few, many, or a class where the clone is expanded.

TRBV14,TRBD1,TRBJ1-2,-,CASSRQGYYGYTF,TGTGCCAGCAGCCGACAGGGCTACTATGGCTACACCTTC
TRBV19,-,TRBJ1-2,-,CASSKGQGHGYTF,TGTGCCAGTAGTAAGGGCCAGGGCCATGGCTACACCTTC
TRBV7-9,-,TRBJ1-1,-,CASSLSQTEAFF,TGTGCCAGCAGCTTATCACAAACCGAAGCTTTCTTT
TRBV11-3,-,TRBJ1-1,-,CASSKDGKEVNTEAFF,TGTGCCAGCTCGAAGGACGGGAAGGAGGTGAACACTGAAGCTTTCTTT
TRBV14,TRBD1,TRBJ2-7,-,CASSQDWGRGPSYEQYF,TGTGCCAGCAGCCAAGATTGGGGCAGGGGGCCTTCCTACGAGCAGTACTTC
TRBV19,TRBD1,TRBJ2-7,-,CATGTGLSYEQYF,TGTGCCACCGGGACAGGGCTATCCTACGAGCAGTACTTC
TRBV2,-,TRBJ1-1,-,CASRERDSNTEAFF,TGTGCCAGCCGCGAGAGGGACTCGAACACTGAAGCTTTCTTT
TRBV9,TRBD2,TRBJ2-1,-,CASSGPLRGGLYNEQFF,TGTGCCAGCAGCGGGCCATTGCGGGGGGGATTGTACAATGAGCAGTTCTTC
TRBV7-9,TRBD2,TRBJ2-5,-,CASSGAGGRETQYF,TGTGCCAGCAGCGGGGCGGGGGGCCGAGAGACCCAGTACTTC
TRBV6-5,-,TRBJ1-1,-,CASSLRGTEAFF,TGTGCCAGCAGCCTTCGAGGCACTGAAGCTTTCTTT
TRBV5-1,-,TRBJ2-5,few,CASSSGTIETQYF,TGCGCCAGCAGCTCCGGGACAATTGAGACCCAGTACTTC
TRBV19,TRBD2,TRBJ2-1,-,CASSIVAGSYNEQFF,TGTGCCAGTAGTATAGTAGCGGGCTCCTACAATGAGCAGTTCTTC
TRBV4-1,TRBD1,TRBJ1-5,-,CASSQERTGGLRVSNQPQHF,TGCGCCAGCAGCCAAGAAAGGACAGGGGGCCTGAGGGTGAGCAATCAGCCCCAGCATTTT
TRBV10-2,-,TRBJ1-1,-,CASSRGGDTEAFF,TGCGCCAGCAGTCGCGGAGGGGACACTGAAGCTTTCTTT
TRBV7-9,-,TRBJ1-1,-,CASSSLQGIEMNTEAFF,TGTGCCAGCAGCTCACTCCAGGGGATAGAGATGAACACTGAAGCTTTCTTT
TRBV10-3,TRBD1,TRBJ1-2,-,CAINTGGSYGYTF,TGTGCCATTAATACAGGGGGCAGCTATGGCTACACCTTC
TRBV19,-,TRBJ1-2,-,CASSIRGSGPSYGYTF,TGTGCCAGTAGTATTCGTGGCAGCGGTCCCTCTTATGGCTACACCTTC
TRBV19,TRBD1,TRBJ1-2,-,CASRGDRLYGYTF,TGTGCCAGTCGCGGGGACAGGTTGTATGGCTACACCTTC
TRBV5-8,-,TRBJ1-5,-,CASSFYPHLTRQPQHF,TGTGCCAGCAGCTTTTATCCCCACCTCACTAGGCAGCCCCAGCATTTT
TRBV30,TRBD1,TRBJ1-5,-,CAWSSEQGNNQPQHF,TGTGCCTGGAGCTCCGAACAGGGGAATAATCAGCCCCAGCATTTT
TRBV5-4,TRBD1,TRBJ1-3,-,CASSLETGGTGNTIYF,TGTGCCAGCAGCTTGGAGACAGGGGGCACAGGAAACACCATATATTTT
TRBV6-4,-,TRBJ1-5,-,CASSEGGGQPQHF,TGTGCCAGCAGCGAGGGGGGGGGTCAGCCCCAGCATTTT
TRBV5-6,TRBD1,TRBJ1-2,few,CASSPTGGSGYTF,TGTGCCAGCAGCCCGACAGGGGGCTCTGGCTACACCTTC
TRBV6-1,-,TRBJ1-4,-,CASSEAPGFNEKLFF,TGTGCCAGCAGTGAAGCCCCAGGGTTTAATGAAAAACTGTTTTTT
TRBV19,-,TRBJ1-1,-,CASSIVQGNTEAFF,TGTGCCAGTAGTATAGTACAGGGGAACACTGAAGCTTTCTTT
TRBV13,-,TRBJ1-1,-,CASSLRGQLNTEAFF,TGTGCCAGCAGCTTACGGGGTCAGCTGAACACTGAAGCTTTCTTT
TRBV28,TRBD1,TRBJ2-7,-,CASSLLRDRYYEQYF,TGTGCCAGCAGTTTACTTCGGGACAGGTATTACGAGCAGTACTTC
TRBV5-4,-,TRBJ2-3,-,CASSQVAASTDTQYF,TGTGCCAGCAGCCAGGTGGCAGCTAGCACAGATACGCAGTATTTT
TRBV15,TRBD1,TRBJ1-4,-,CATSMTGGTTNEKLFF,TGTGCCACCAGCATGACAGGGGGAACAACTAATGAAAAACTGTTTTTT
TRBV6-6,TRBD2,TRBJ2-7,few,CASSFSGGPYEQYF,TGTGCCAGCAGTTTTAGCGGGGGGCCGTACGAGCAGTACTTC
TRBV2,-,TRBJ1-1,-,CAGIAEMMNTEAFF,TGTGCCGGTATCGCAGAAATGATGAACACTGAAGCTTTCTTT
TRBV7-8,TRBD1,TRBJ1-2,once,CASSSDRDPTYGYTF,TGTGCCAGCAGCAGCGACAGGGATCCGACCTATGGCTACACCTTC
TRBV30,TRBD1,TRBJ1-1,-,CAWMKGARTEAFF,TGTGCCTGGATGAAGGGGGCGCGGACTGAAGCTTTCTTT
TRBV11-2,-,TRBJ1-3,-,CASSLALGSGNTIYF,TGTGCCAGCAGCTTAGCGTTGGGCAGTGGAAACACCATATATTTT
TRBV18,-,TRBJ2-3,-,CASSPGDTDTQYF,TGTGCCAGCTCACCGGGCGACACAGATACGCAGTATTTT
TRBV7-8,TRBD1,TRBJ2-2,-,CASSTDRGHTGELFF,TGTGCCAGCAGCACGGACAGGGGGCACACCGGGGAGCTGTTTTTT
TRBV9,TRBD1,TRBJ1-2,-,CASSASDRADGYTF,TGTGCCAGCAGCGCATCGGACAGGGCAGATGGCTACACCTTC
TRBV5-1,-,TRBJ1-3,-,CASSSQGFGNTIYF,TGCGCCAGCAGCTCACAGGGATTTGGAAACACCATATATTTT
TRBV11-3,TRBD2,TRBJ2-5,-,CASSPTSGGARQETQYF,TGTGCCAGCAGCCCAACTAGCGGGGGGGCCAGGCAAGAGACCCAGTACTTC
TRBV13,TRBD2,TRBJ2-3,-,CASSLEKERRGLAGFASTDTQYF,TGTGCCAGCAGCTTAGAAAAAGAAAGGCGGGGACTAGCGGGGTTCGCTAGCACAGATACGCAGTATTTT
TRBV19,TRBD1,TRBJ1-2,-,CASSGQEKPNYGYTF,TGTGCCAGTAGCGGACAGGAGAAACCTAACTATGGCTACACCTTC
TRBV4-1,-,TRBJ2-1,few,CASSQVLGVVPVEQFF,TGCGCCAGCAGCCAAGTTCTAGGGGTGGTACCGGTTGAGCAGTTCTTC
TRBV7-9,-,TRBJ1-1,once,CASSLASKGPGAFF,TGTGCCAGCAGCTTAGCATCGAAGGGGCCCGGGGCTTTCTTT
TRBV7-6,-,TRBJ1-1,few,CASSLGPGNTEAFF,TGTGCCAGCAGCTTAGGCCCGGGAAACACTGAAGCTTTCTTT
TRBV5-8,-,TRBJ1-2,-,CASFRGNYGYTF,TGTGCCAGCTTTCGAGGAAACTATGGCTACACCTTC
TRBV19,-,TRBJ2-1,-,CASSIDGSTKERNEQFF,TGTGCCAGTAGTATAGACGGCTCGACTAAGGAAAGGAATGAGCAGTTCTTC
TRBV30,TRBD1,TRBJ1-4,-,CAWPRPRGREKLFF,TGTGCCTGGCCCCGACCCAGGGGGAGAGAAAAACTGTTTTTT
TRBV2,-,TRBJ2-7,-,CASRIQGGEQYF,TGTGCCAGCAGAATCCAGGGGGGAGAGCAGTACTTC
TRBV5-4,-,TRBJ2-1,-,CASSSLPRLGRDNEQFF,TGTGCCAGCAGCTCGTTGCCGAGACTGGGTCGCGACAATGAGCAGTTCTTC
TRBV5-3,-,TRBJ1-5,-,CARSHKRGGNQPQHF,TGTGCCAGAAGCCATAAACGGGGAGGCAATCAGCCCCAGCATTTT
TRBV6-1,TRBD1,TRBJ1-1,-,CASSETGGLTEAFF,TGTGCCAGCAGTGAAACAGGGGGCCTCACTGAAGCTTTCTTT
TRBV6-1,-,TRBJ1-1,few,CASSEQKNTEAFF,TGTGCCAGCAGTGAACAGAAGAACACTGAAGCTTTCTTT
TRBV9,-,TRBJ1-5,-,CASSVPGGPQHF,TGTGCCAGCAGCGTCCCCGGGGGGCCCCAGCATTTT
TRBV6-1,-,TRBJ1-1,once,CASVEGTEAFF,TGTGCCAGCGTAGAGGGCACTGAAGCTTTCTTT
TRBV9,-,TRBJ2-1,-,CASSVGGISNEQFF,TGTGCCAGCAGCGTAGGGGGCATTAGTAATGAGCAGTTCTTC
TRBV6-6,TRBD1,TRBJ1-1,-,CASLHGQGTEAFF,TGTGCCAGCTTACACGGACAGGGCACTGAAGCTTTCTTT
TRBV4-1,-,TRBJ1-1,-,CASSRKWRRRDTEAFF,TGCGCCAGCAGCCGAAAGTGGAGGAGGAGAGACACTGAAGCTTTCTTT
TRBV21-1,-,TRBJ1-1,few,CASARVGGAGAFF,TGTGCCAGCGCCAGGGTAGGGGGCGCGGGGGCTTTCTTT
TRBV6-4,-,TRBJ2-7,-,CASSGASGYSYEQYF,TGTGCCAGCTCGGGGGCTAGCGGCTACTCCTACGAGCAGTACTTC
TRBV6-5,TRBD2,TRBJ2-7,-,CASSTAGGGSYEQYF,TGTGCCAGCAGTACAGCGGGCGGGGGCTCCTACGAGCAGTACTTC